This TCR beta chain was identified in a study of graft-versus-host responses after intestinal transplantation. About the study: Among the recipients, transplants were multivisceral, liver-intestinal, or isolated intestinal. The recipients all started with anti-thymocyte globulin induction and then took tacrolimus and steroids for roughly three years. The study's findings and limits: Early HvG declines after transplant were associated with peak circulating GvH clone levels. Those patients showing graft-donor T cell macrochimerism displayed high graft-versus-host to host-versus-graft clonal ratios in allografts.

As regards this clone: Its target is unknown.

Generated by immunoSEQ multiplex PCR, the TCRdb table keeps only in-frame clones and is missing some. The sample lists approximately 86,000 clones; about nine tenths were seen once. This receptor was taken from a human donor who received an intestinal transplant. The specimen comprised unstimulated CD4+ T cells sorted from spleen or lymph node cells, sampled before intestinal transplant.

The CDR3 coding sequence is TGTGCCAGCAGGCGATTCAACAATGAGCAGTTCTTC. It yields the protein CASRRFNNEQFF. The rearrangement joins TRBV27 to TRBJ2-1; D not resolved. Germline V gives CDR1 MNHEY, CDR2 SMNVEV (reference sequence). The germline V and J ends were trimmed by 6 bases and 5 bases, with 8 bases remaining between them. CDR3 length: 12 residues.